This TCR beta chain appears in the sequencing data of a study of blood T cells in healthy people across ages. In each sample, at least 7 million PBMCs were isolated. Study-wide results and limits: Unsorted PBMCs blocked a conclusive comparison of naive and antigen-experienced cells. Age brought a roughly linear fall in TCR beta diversity measured per million T cells.

In regard to this clonotype: Its antigen is as yet unknown.

Alongside a J-beta primer mix, a sample-barcoded 5' primer served in a second PCR lasting about 7 to 12 cycles. Each cDNA was tagged by a template-switch adaptor containing 12 random nucleotides. MiXCR, applied by TCRdb to the 5' RACE reads, yields one record per CDR3 protein. The sample contains 1.5 million to 2 million distinct CDR3 sequences, 28% of which appear only once. The germline gives CDR1 SGHRS, CDR2 YFSETQ. Trimming removed 4 bases at V and 6 bases at J, with 17 bases between. The CDR3 consists of 14 residues. The chain employs TRBV5-1 and TRBJ2-7; D is perhaps TRBD1 or TRBD2 (5 bases each). The source of this sequence is a woman aged 30 to 39 in good health. Sequencing used blood. The DNA of the CDR3 is TGCGCCAGCAGCCTGAGCAGGGACGGGCGCGAGCAGTACTTC. Its translation: CASSLSRDGREQYF. Full variable domain (rest looked up from reference TRBV5-1 and TRBJ2-7): KAGVTQTPRYLIKTRGQQVTLSCSPISGHRSVSWYQQTPGQGLQFLFEYFSETQRNKGNFPGRFSGRQFSNSRSEMNVSTLELGDSALYLCASSLSRDGREQYFGPGTRLTVT.